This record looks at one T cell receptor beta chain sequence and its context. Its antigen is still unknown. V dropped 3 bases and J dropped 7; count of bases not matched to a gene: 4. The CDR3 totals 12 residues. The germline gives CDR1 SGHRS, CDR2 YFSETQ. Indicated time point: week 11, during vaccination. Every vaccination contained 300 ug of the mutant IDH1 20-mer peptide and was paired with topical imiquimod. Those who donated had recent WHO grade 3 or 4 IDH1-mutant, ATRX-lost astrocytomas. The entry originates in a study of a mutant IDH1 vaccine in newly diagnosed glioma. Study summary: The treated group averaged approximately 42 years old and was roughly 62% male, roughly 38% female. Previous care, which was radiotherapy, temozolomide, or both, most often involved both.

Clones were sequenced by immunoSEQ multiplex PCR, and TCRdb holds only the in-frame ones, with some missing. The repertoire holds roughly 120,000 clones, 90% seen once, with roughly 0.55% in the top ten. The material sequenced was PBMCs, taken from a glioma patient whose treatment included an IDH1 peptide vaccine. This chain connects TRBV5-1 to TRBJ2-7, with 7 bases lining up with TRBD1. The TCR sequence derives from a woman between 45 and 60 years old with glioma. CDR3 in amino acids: CASSSTGWEQYF. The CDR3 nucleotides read TGCGCCAGCAGCTCGACAGGGTGGGAGCAGTACTTC.